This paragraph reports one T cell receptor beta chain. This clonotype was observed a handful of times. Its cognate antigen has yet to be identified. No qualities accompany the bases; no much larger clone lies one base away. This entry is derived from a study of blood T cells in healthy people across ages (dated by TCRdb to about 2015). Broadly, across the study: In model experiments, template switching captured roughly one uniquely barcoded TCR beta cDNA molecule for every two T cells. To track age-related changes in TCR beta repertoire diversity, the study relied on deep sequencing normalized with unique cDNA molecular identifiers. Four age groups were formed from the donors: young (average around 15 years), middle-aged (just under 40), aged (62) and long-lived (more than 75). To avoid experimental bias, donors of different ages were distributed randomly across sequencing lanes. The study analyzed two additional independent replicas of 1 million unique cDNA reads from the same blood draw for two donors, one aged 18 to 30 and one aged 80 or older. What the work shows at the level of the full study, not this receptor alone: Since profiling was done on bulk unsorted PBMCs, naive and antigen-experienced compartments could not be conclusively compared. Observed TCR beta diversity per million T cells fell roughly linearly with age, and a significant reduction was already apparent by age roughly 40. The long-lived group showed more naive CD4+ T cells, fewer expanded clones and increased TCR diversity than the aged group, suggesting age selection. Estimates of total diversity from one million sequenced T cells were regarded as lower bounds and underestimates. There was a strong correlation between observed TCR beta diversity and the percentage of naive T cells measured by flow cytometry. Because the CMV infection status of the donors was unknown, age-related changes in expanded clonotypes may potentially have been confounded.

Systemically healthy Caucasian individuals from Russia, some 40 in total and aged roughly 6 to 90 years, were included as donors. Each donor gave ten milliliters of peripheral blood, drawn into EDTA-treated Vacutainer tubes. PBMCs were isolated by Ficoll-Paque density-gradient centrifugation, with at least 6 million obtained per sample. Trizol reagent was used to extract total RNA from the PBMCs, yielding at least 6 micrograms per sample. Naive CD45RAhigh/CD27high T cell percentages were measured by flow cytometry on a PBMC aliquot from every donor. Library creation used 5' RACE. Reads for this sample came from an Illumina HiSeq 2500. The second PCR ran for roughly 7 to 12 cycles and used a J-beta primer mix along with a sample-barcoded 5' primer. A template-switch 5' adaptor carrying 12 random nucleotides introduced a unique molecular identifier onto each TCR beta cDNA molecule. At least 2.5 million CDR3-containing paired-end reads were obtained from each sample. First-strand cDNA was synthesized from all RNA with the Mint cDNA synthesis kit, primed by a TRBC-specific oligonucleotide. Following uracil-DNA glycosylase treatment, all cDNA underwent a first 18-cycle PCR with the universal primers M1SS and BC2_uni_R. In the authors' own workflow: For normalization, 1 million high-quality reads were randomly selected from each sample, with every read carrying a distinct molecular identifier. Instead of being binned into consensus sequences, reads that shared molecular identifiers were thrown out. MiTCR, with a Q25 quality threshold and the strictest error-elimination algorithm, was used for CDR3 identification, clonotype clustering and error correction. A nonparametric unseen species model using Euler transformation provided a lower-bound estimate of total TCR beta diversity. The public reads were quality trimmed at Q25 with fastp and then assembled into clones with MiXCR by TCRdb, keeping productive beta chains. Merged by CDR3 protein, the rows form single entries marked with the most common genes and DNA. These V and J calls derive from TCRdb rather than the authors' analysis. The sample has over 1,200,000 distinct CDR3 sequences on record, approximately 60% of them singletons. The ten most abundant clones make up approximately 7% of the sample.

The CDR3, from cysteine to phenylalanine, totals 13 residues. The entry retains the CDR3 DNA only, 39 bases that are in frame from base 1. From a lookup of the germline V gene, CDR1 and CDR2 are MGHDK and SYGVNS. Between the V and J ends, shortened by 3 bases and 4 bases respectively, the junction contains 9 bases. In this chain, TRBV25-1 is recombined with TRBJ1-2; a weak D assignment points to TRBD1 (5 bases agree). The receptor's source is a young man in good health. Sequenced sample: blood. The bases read TGTGCCAGCAGTGATCAGGGACGCTATGGCTACACCTTC. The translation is CASSDQGRYGYTF.